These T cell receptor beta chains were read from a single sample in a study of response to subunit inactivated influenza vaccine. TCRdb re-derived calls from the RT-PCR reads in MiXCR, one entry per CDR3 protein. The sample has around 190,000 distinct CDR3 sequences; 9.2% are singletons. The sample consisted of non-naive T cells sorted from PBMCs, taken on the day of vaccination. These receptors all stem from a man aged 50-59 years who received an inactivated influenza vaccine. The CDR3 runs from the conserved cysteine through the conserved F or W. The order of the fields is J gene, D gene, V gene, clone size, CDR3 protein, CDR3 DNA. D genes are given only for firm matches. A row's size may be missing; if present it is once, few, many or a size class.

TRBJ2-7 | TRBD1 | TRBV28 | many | CASRQDRYEQYF | TGTGCCAGCAGACAGGACAGGTACGAGCAGTACTTC
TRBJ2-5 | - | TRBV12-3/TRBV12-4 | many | CASSLAGQSETQYF | TGTGCCAGCAGTTTAGCCGGCCAGTCGGAGACCCAGTACTTC
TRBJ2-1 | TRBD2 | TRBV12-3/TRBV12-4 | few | CASTLSGRVYNEQFF | TGTGCCAGCACCCTAAGCGGGAGGGTCTACAATGAGCAGTTCTTC
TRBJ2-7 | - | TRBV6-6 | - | CASSRGGFYEQYF | TGTGCCAGCAGTAGGGGGGGCTTCTACGAGCAGTACTTC
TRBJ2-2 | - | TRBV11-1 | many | CASSLEGQVLGLRTGELFF | TGTGCCAGCAGCTTAGAGGGGCAGGTCCTAGGACTTCGCACCGGGGAGCTGTTTTTT
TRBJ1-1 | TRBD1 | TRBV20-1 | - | CSAPGQGFYTEAFF | TGCAGTGCTCCGGGACAGGGGTTTTACACTGAAGCTTTCTTT
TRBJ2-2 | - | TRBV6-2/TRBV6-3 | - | CASSIALDTGELFF | TGTGCCAGCAGTATAGCGCTAGACACCGGGGAGCTGTTTTTT
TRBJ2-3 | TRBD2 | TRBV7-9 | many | CASSSGLAGISTDTQYF | TGTGCCAGCAGCTCTGGACTAGCGGGGATAAGCACAGATACGCAGTATTTT
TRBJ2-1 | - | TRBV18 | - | CASSPLLYNNEQFF | TGTGCCAGCTCACCCCTTCTCTATAACAATGAGCAGTTCTTC
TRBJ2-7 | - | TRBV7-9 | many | CASSPRGASYEQYF | TGTGCCAGCAGCCCCAGGGGTGCTTCCTACGAGCAGTACTTC
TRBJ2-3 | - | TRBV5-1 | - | CASSSQGGWTDTQYF | TGCGCCAGCAGCTCCCAGGGGGGTTGGACAGATACGCAGTATTTT
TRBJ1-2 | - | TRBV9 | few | CASSVRSEPNYGYTF | TGTGCCAGCAGCGTAAGGTCGGAACCTAACTATGGCTACACCTTC
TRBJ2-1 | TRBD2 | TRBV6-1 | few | CASSEREGRNEQFF | TGTGCCAGCAGCGAGCGGGAGGGCCGCAATGAGCAGTTCTTC
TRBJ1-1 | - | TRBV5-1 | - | CASSLDGGGSTEAFF | TGCGCCAGCAGCTTGGACGGGGGGGGGTCCACTGAAGCTTTCTTT
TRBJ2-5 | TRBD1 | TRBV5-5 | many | CASSPTGEETQYF | TGTGCCAGCAGCCCGACAGGGGAAGAGACCCAGTACTTC
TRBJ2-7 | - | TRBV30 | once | CAWSVGLTGEQYF | TGTGCCTGGAGTGTAGGGCTGACCGGCGAGCAGTACTTC
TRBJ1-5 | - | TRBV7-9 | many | CASSSSLAVNQPQHF | TGTGCCAGCAGCTCGTCTCTAGCGGTCAATCAGCCCCAGCATTTT
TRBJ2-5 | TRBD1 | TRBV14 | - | CASSQSKTGSGMTQYF | TGTGCCAGCAGCCAGAGTAAGACAGGGTCCGGGATGACCCAGTACTTC
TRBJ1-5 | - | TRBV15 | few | CATSRDTGQPQHF | TGTGCCACCAGCAGAGATACGGGCCAGCCCCAGCATTTT
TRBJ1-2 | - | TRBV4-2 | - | CASTEMTRGGRGYTF | TGTGCCAGCACGGAGATGACGCGGGGGGGGCGAGGCTACACCTTC
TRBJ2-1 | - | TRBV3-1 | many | CASSPTLSSSYNEQFF | TGTGCCAGCAGCCCTACCCTTTCGAGCTCCTACAATGAGCAGTTCTTC
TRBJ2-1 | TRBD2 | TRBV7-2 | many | CASSLAQGSGMGEQFF | TGTGCCAGCAGCTTAGCGCAGGGTAGCGGGATGGGTGAGCAGTTCTTC
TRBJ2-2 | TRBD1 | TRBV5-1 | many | CASSPGGATGELFF | TGCGCCAGCAGCCCAGGGGGCGCCACCGGGGAGCTGTTTTTT
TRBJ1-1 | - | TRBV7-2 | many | CASSRDTNTEAFF | TGTGCCAGCAGTCGGGACACGAACACTGAAGCTTTCTTT
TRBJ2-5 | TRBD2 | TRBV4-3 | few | CASSQGTSARETQYF | TGCGCCAGCAGCCAAGGGACTAGTGCTCGAGAGACCCAGTACTTC
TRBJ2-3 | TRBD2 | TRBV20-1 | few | CSARISGGNTDTQYF | TGCAGTGCTAGAATTAGCGGGGGGAACACAGATACGCAGTATTTT
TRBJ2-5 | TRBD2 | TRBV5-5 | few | CASSLGAGGETQYF | TGTGCCAGCAGCTTGGGAGCGGGGGGAGAGACCCAGTACTTC
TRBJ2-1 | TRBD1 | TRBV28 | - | CASSGQGHEQFF | TGTGCCAGCAGTGGACAGGGGCATGAGCAGTTCTTC
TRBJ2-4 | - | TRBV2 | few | CASSPTEIAKNIQYF | TGTGCCAGCAGCCCAACAGAGATAGCCAAAAACATTCAGTACTTC
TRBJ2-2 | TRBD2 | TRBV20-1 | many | CSARPSGGNTGELFF | TGCAGTGCTAGGCCCAGCGGGGGGAACACCGGGGAGCTGTTTTTT
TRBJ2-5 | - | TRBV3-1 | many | CASSQDWDTVELARETQYF | TGTGCCAGCAGCCAAGATTGGGACACCGTGGAACTAGCTCGAGAGACCCAGTACTTC
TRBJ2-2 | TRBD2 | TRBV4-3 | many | CASSPGLAGANTGELFF | TGCGCCAGCAGCCCGGGACTAGCGGGCGCGAACACCGGGGAGCTGTTTTTT
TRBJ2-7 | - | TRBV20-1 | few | CSASDPIGEQYF | TGCAGTGCTTCGGACCCGATAGGCGAGCAGTACTTC
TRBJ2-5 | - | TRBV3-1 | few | CASSQDLEWGETQYF | TGTGCCAGCAGCCAAGATCTGGAGTGGGGAGAGACCCAGTACTTC
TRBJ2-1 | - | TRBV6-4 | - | CTSCLKNEQFF | TGTACCAGCTGTCTTAAAAATGAGCAGTTCTTC
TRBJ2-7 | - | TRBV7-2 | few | CASTTRGLYEQYF | TGTGCCAGCACAACCCGGGGGCTCTACGAGCAGTACTTC
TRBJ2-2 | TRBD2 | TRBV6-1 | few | CATQMTSGRAGELFF | TGTGCCACCCAAATGACTAGCGGGAGGGCCGGGGAGCTGTTTTTT
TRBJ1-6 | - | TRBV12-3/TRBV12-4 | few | CASRNRAGNSPLHF | TGTGCCAGCAGGAACAGGGCTGGGAATTCACCCCTCCACTTT
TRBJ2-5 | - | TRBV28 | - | CASGVGQTQYF | TGTGCCAGCGGGGTAGGACAGACCCAGTACTTC
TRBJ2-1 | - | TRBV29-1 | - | CSVLGDTSYNEQFF | TGCAGCGTCTTGGGGGACACGTCCTACAATGAGCAGTTCTTC